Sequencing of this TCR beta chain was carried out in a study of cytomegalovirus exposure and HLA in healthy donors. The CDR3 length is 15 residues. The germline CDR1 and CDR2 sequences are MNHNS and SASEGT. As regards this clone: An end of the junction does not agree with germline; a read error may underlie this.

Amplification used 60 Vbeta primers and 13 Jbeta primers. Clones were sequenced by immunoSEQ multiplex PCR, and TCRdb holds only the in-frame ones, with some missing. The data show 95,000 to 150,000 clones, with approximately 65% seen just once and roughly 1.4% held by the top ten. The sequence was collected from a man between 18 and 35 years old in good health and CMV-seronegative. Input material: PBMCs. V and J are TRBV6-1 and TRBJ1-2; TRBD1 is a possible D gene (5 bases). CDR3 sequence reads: CASSEERGSNYGYPF. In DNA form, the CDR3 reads TGTGCCAGCAGTGAAGAAAGGGGCTCTAACTATGGCTACCCCTTC.